This is a list of T cell receptor beta chains from one sample in a study of T cell responses to AZD1222 COVID-19 vaccine. Sequenced by immunoSEQ multiplex PCR; TCRdb stores in-frame clones only, minus some. This sample has some 100,000 clones; 70% to 90% occur once, and the top ten carry 9.5% to 13%. The sample was peripheral blood, taken 28 days after the second AZD1222 dose. The receptors originated from an adult who received the AZD1222 COVID-19 vaccine. Both conserved end residues are part of each CDR3.

CDR3: CASSDEVDEKLFF
V: TRBV2
J: TRBJ1-4
length: 13

CDR3: CASSLEFAGGAGELFF
V: TRBV7-2
J: TRBJ2-2
length: 16

CDR3: CASINSGTGGQYGYTF
V: TRBV28
J: TRBJ1-2
length: 16

CDR3: CASSLVGGEQYF
V: TRBV5-4
J: TRBJ2-7
length: 12

CDR3: CASSLGGHPQGTEAFF
V: TRBV28
J: TRBJ1-1
length: 16

CDR3: CASTPGGVGSYEQYF
V: TRBV5-1
J: TRBJ2-7
length: 15

CDR3: CASSPSQGYEAFF
V: TRBV18
J: TRBJ1-1
length: 13

CDR3: CASSPPGQIYEQYF
V: TRBV18
J: TRBJ2-7
length: 14

CDR3: CASSQGRFLYRDEQFF
V: TRBV4-3
J: TRBJ2-1
length: 16

CDR3: CASSFTGDEKLFF
V: TRBV28
J: TRBJ1-4
length: 13

CDR3: CASSTRQGVAKNIQYF
V: TRBV7-8
J: TRBJ2-4
length: 16

CDR3: CASSIEAWREAFF
V: TRBV19
J: TRBJ1-1
length: 13

CDR3: CATSRGVTADFYGYTF
V: TRBV15
J: TRBJ1-2
length: 16

CDR3: CASSPQGSLGAYYNEQFF
V: TRBV18
J: TRBJ2-1
length: 18

CDR3: CATHRGWAYNEQFF
V: TRBV6-5
J: TRBJ2-1
length: 14

CDR3: CASSEVGLRTDTQYF
V: TRBV6-1
J: TRBJ2-3
length: 15

CDR3: CSATGNYGYTF
V: TRBV20-1
J: TRBJ1-2
length: 11

CDR3: CASTPFRVRETQYF
V: TRBV6-6
J: TRBJ2-5
length: 14

CDR3: CASNSGEMAKGYEQYF
V: TRBV27
J: TRBJ2-7
length: 16

CDR3: CASTMEGVNTEAFF
V: TRBV5-1
J: TRBJ1-1
length: 14

CDR3: CASSEPGQGAGGYTF
V: TRBV25-1
J: TRBJ1-2
length: 15

CDR3: CVSSARGRGDFYEQHF
V: TRBV9
J: TRBJ2-7
length: 16

CDR3: CASSYGVWDTEAFF
V: TRBV6-5
J: TRBJ1-1
length: 14

CDR3: CSVLGGTSWAFF
V: TRBV29-1
J: TRBJ1-1
length: 12

CDR3: CASSEGPQETQYF
V: TRBV9
J: TRBJ2-5
length: 13

CDR3: CASSSRGGAEQYF
V: TRBV7-2
J: TRBJ2-7
length: 13

CDR3: CASGWAGVETQYF
V: TRBV12-5
J: TRBJ2-5
length: 13

CDR3: CASSLRPRGGLNNEQFF
V: TRBV7-7
J: TRBJ2-1
length: 17

CDR3: CASSLMTLAGNTIYF
V: TRBV7-2
J: TRBJ1-3
length: 15

CDR3: CASSLGSASGGKTQYF
V: TRBV7-2
J: TRBJ2-5
length: 16

CDR3: CASSFSLNTEAFF
V: TRBV7-9
J: TRBJ1-1
length: 13

CDR3: CATSRGRVTNYGYTF
V: TRBV15
J: TRBJ1-2
length: 15

CDR3: CASSQGGLAVAGEDNEQFF
V: TRBV3-1/TRBV3-2
J: TRBJ2-1
length: 19

CDR3: CASSTQLAGGNEQFF
V: TRBV11-2
J: TRBJ2-1
length: 15

CDR3: CASSEERASNANEQFF
V: TRBV6-1
J: TRBJ2-1
length: 16

CDR3: CSVEYPGQAYNEQFF
V: TRBV29-1
J: TRBJ2-1
length: 15